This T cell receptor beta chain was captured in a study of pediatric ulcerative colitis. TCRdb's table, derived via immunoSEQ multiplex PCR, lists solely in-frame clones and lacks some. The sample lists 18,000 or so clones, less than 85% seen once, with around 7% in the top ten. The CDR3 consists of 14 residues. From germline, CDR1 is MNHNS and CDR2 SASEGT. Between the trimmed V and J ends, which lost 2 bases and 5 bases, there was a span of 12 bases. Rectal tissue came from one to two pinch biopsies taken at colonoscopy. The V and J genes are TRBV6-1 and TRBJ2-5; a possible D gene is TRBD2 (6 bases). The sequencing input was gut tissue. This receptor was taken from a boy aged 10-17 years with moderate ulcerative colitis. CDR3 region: CASSETRRGETQYF. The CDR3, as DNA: TGTGCCAGCAGTGAAACGCGGAGGGGTGAGACCCAGTACTTC.